This TCR beta chain is from a study of OX40 agonist ivuxolimab in advanced cancers. Study overall: Of mixed ages from about 23 to 79 and averaging approximately 60 years, the group was about 86% male.

In the case of this clone: Its antigen is unknown.

The assay was immunoSEQ multiplex PCR, and TCRdb's table has in-frame clones only and misses some. This sample has just under 85,000 clones; about four fifths occur once, and the top ten carry around 7.3%. Overall study findings and caveats: What antigens the expanded peripheral T cells recognized was never established. Mean expanded clone counts were higher in CD8+ than CD4+ T cells.

The V end lost 2 bases, the J end lost 0 bases, and 8 bases lay between the germline ends. Germline CDR1 and CDR2: SGDLS and YYNGEE. The CDR3 length is 14 residues. The chain recombines TRBV9 with TRBJ1-1; D is unresolved. The sequence was collected from an adult with an advanced solid tumor such as melanoma, head and neck, liver or kidney cancer. The sample was CD4+ or CD8+ T cells sorted from blood, taken in a trial of the OX40 agonist ivuxolimab. The CDR3 region is CASSVGRLNTEAFF. The CDR3 DNA sequence: TGTGCCAGCAGCGTTGGCAGGTTGAACACTGAAGCTTTCTTT. The full variable domain, with the rest looked up from reference TRBV9 and TRBJ1-1, is DSGVTQTPKHLITATGQRVTLRCSPRSGDLSVYWYQQSLDQGLQFLIQYYNGEERAKGNILERFSAQQFPDLHSELNLSSLELGDSALYFCASSVGRLNTEAFFGQGTRLTVV.